This T cell receptor (beta chain) was found in a study of blood T cell repertoires in COVID-19. At the level of the study: PBMCs, B-cell-depleted T cells, or T cells were the source of the cDNA or gDNA that made up the material.

Study processing details: Reference gene primers were amplified, and this amplification served to estimate nucleated cell counts. Assay: immunoSEQ multiplex PCR; the TCRdb copy retains only in-frame clones and omits some. V and J calls and clone size are copied from that table; D and trimming were computed from the DNA. The sample holds about 90,000 clones, more than 75% seen once. Germline assignment: CDR1 PRHDT and CDR2 FYEKMQ (reference sequence). The CDR3 is made up of 12 amino acids. With 5 bases removed from V and 2 bases from J, the gap between germline ends came to 5 bases. The chain is built from TRBV13 and TRBJ2-3; D unresolved. This receptor was identified in a human donor in a cohort sampled during active COVID-19. What was sequenced was peripheral blood. The CDR3 sequence is CASSRYTDTQYF. Here the CDR3 DNA reads TGTGCCAGCAGCCGGTACACAGATACGCAGTATTTT.